The 25 T cell receptor beta chains below were found in one sample sequenced in a study of blood T cell repertoires in COVID-19. The protocol was immunoSEQ multiplex PCR, while the TCRdb copy is restricted to in-frame clones and leaves out a portion. Among 200,000 to 300,000 clones listed, about 87% were seen once. The sample comprised peripheral blood. The receptors shown here come from a woman in her sixties or seventies with COVID-19, enrolled during active disease.

The chain is built from TRBV6-5 and TRBJ2-5; possibly TRBD1 for D (6 bases). Germline assignment: CDR1 MNHEY and CDR2 SVGAGI. The CDR3 totals 15 residues. Deletions cut 8 bases from V and 0 bases from J, with 16 bases between. The CDR3 sequence is CASSNQGFYQETQYF. As DNA, the CDR3 is TGTGCCAGCTCGAATCAGGGGTTTTACCAAGAGACCCAGTACTTC.

Only a few counts were recorded for this clone. The gene calls are TRBV28 and TRBJ1-2; the D gene is possibly TRBD1 (6 bases). The CDR3 spans 13 residues. Germline V gene data show CDR1 as MDHEN and CDR2 as SYDVKM. The V end was cut by 5 bases, the J end by 8 bases, with 15 bases between. The CDR3 loop is CASSGGQGRGYTF. CDR3 DNA: TGTGCCAGCAGTGGGGGCCAAGGAAGAGGCTACACCTTC.

This clone has a single count. The chain combines TRBV30 with TRBJ1-4, with 9 bases matching TRBD1. The CDR3 runs to 14 residues. The germline gives CDR1 GTSNPN, CDR2 SVGIG (reference sequence). With 2 bases clipped from V and 5 bases from J, the junction kept 3 bases outside the gene matches. DNA for the CDR3: TGTGCCTGGAGTACCGGGACAGGGAATGAAAAACTGTTTTTT. As protein: CAWSTGTGNEKLFF.

This chain connects TRBV5-4 to TRBJ1-6; 11 bases are shared with TRBD1. This CDR3 is built from 18 residues. From germline, CDR1 is SGHNT and CDR2 YYREEE (reference sequence). The ends lost 5 bases at V and 9 bases at J; junction bases unmatched: 16. CDR3 in amino acids: CASRPVGTGGSYGSPLHF. DNA for the CDR3: TGTGCCAGCAGACCCGTGGGGACAGGGGGATCTTATGGTTCACCCCTCCACTTT.

The CDR3 region has the DNA TGTGCCAGCAGCCAAGATCAGGGGTATGCGTTCTTC. Translating gives CASSQDQGYAFF. This chain joins TRBV3-1 (or the pseudogene TRBV3-2) and TRBJ2-1; D is possibly TRBD1 (6 bases). With 0 bases removed from V and 15 bases from J, the gap between germline ends came to 12 bases. The CDR3 is 12 residues long. CDR1 and CDR2 (germline): LGHDT, YNNKEL (reference sequence).

The chain uses TRBV30 and TRBJ2-7; TRBD2 matches 11 bases. This CDR3 has 16 residues. Germline V CDR1 and CDR2: GTSNPN, SVGIG (reference sequence). Losses at the gene ends were 3 bases for V and 3 bases for J; bases not matched to a gene: 10. The CDR3 DNA is TGTGCCTGGAGGAGACTAGCGGGACTAGCCAGCTACGAGCAGTACTTC. Translating gives CAWRRLAGLASYEQYF. The whole variable domain, filled in from reference TRBV30 and TRBJ2-7, reads SQTIHQWPATLVQPVGSPLSLECTVEGTSNPNLYWYRQAAGRGLQLLFYSVGIGQISSEVPQNLSASRPQDRQFILSSKKLLLSDSGFYLCAWRRLAGLASYEQYFGPGTRLTVT.

The chain combines TRBV30 with TRBJ2-3; perhaps TRBD2 as D (5 bases). The CDR3 is 16 amino acids. V lost 3 bases and J lost 2, with 18 bases in between. Germline loops: CDR1 GTSNPN, CDR2 SVGIG (reference sequence). CDR3 nucleotides: TGTGCCTGGAGCATCGGGATCACAACACCCACAGATACGCAGTATTTT. This translates into CAWSIGITTPTDTQYF.

This clone showed up just a few times. The chain carries TRBV18 and TRBJ1-6; TRBD1 aligns across 11 bases. V trimming: 3 bases; J trimming: 10 bases; junction bases outside the gene matches: 8. The CDR3 has 16 amino acids. CDR1 and CDR2 (germline): KGHSH, LQKENI. The CDR3 coding sequence is TGTGCCAGCTCACCGAGCGGGACAGGGGGTGGATCACCCCTCCACTTT. As protein: CASSPSGTGGGSPLHF.

The genes are TRBV6-5 and TRBJ1-5; D is unresolved. The V end lost 0 bases, the J end lost 0 bases, and 3 bases lay between the germline ends. The length of the CDR3 is 14 residues. From germline, CDR1 is MNHEY and CDR2 SVGAGI. The chain's CDR3 is CASSYSSSNQPQHF. CDR3 coding DNA: TGTGCCAGCAGTTACTCGAGTAGCAATCAGCCCCAGCATTTT.

The chain is built from TRBV20-1 and TRBJ2-7; the match to TRBD2 covers 8 bases. V dropped 3 bases and J dropped 0; count of bases not matched to a gene: 10. The length of the CDR3 is 16 residues. Per the germline V gene, CDR1 is DFQATT and CDR2 is SNEGSKA (reference sequence). The CDR3 loop reads CSASPVTSGTSYEQYF. CDR3 in DNA: TGCAGTGCTAGTCCCGTAACTAGCGGTACCTCCTACGAGCAGTACTTC.

V gene TRBV4-1 combines with J gene TRBJ2-2; 9 positions match TRBD1. The CDR3 covers 17 residues. The V segment lost 4 bases and the J segment 2 bases; nucleotides outside the gene matches: 8. Per germline, CDR1 MGHRA and CDR2 YSYEKL. The CDR3 region has the DNA TGCGCCAGCAGCCTGCTTCCGGGACAGGGAAACACCGGGGAGCTGTTTTTT. This encodes CASSLLPGQGNTGELFF.

The table lists this clone with a count of one. This chain connects TRBV9 to TRBJ2-1, with 7 bases that match TRBD1. In germline, CDR1 is SGDLS, CDR2 YYNGEE. After removal of 4 bases from V and 2 bases from J, the junction contained 6 bases not matched to a gene. The CDR3 is 15 amino acids. CDR3 protein: CASSLRDSPYNEQFF. The CDR3 region has the DNA TGTGCCAGCAGCCTCCGGGACAGCCCCTACAATGAGCAGTTCTTC.

The chain links TRBV6-5 to TRBJ2-7; TRBD1 aligns across 8 bases. There are 15 residues in the CDR3. Looked up from germline, CDR1 is MNHEY and CDR2 is SVGAGI. Unmatched junction bases numbered 10, after V lost 2 bases and J lost 7 bases. The CDR3 DNA is TGTGCCAGCAGTTACACCCGGGCAGGGGGCGGGGAGCAGTACTTC. Amino acid sequence: CASSYTRAGGGEQYF.

The chain combines TRBV24-1 with TRBJ1-1, with no clear D. CDR3 length: 12 amino acids. V was cut by 4 bases and J by 5 bases, with 7 bases left in between. In germline, CDR1 is KGHDR, CDR2 SFDVKD. The CDR3 loop is CATSDPHTEAFF. For the CDR3, the DNA is TGTGCCACCAGTGACCCACATACTGAAGCTTTCTTT.

V usage is TRBV7-9 and J usage is TRBJ2-2; 8 nucleotides line up with TRBD2. The V and J ends lost 3 bases and 2 bases, in that order; junction bases with no gene match: 2. The CDR3 length is 15 residues. Germline CDR1 is SEHNR and CDR2 is FQNEAQ (reference sequence). The CDR3 here is CASSFSGDNTGELFF. CDR3 sequence (DNA): TGTGCCAGCAGCTTTAGCGGGGACAACACCGGGGAGCTGTTTTTT. Full variable domain (rest looked up from reference TRBV7-9 and TRBJ2-2): DTGVSQNPRHKITKRGQNVTFRCDPISEHNRLYWYRQTLGQGPEFLTYFQNEAQLEKSRLLSDRFSAERPKGSFSTLEIQRTEQGDSAMYLCASSFSGDNTGELFFGEGSRLTVL.

The CDR3: CASTGSTDTQYF. Written as DNA, the CDR3 is TGTGCCAGTACAGGTAGCACAGATACGCAGTATTTT. V is TRBV19 and J is TRBJ2-3; D is unresolved. The V end lost 7 bases, the J end lost 0 bases, and 5 bases lay between the germline ends. The germline V gene has CDR1 LNHDA and CDR2 SQIVND (reference sequence). The CDR3 contains 12 residues.

The chain uses TRBV6-7 and TRBJ2-7; TRBD1 is a possible D gene (6 bases). TRBV6-7 is an ORF for which the function is uncertain. V was clipped by 8 bases and J by 4 bases, with 18 bases between them. The CDR3 sequence is 14 residues long. For the CDR3, the DNA is TGTGCCAGCCTGGGAGCAGGGGTTTTTTACGAGCAGTACTTC. This translates into CASLGAGVFYEQYF.

This clone was recorded only once. The V call is TRBV5-4, the J call TRBJ1-2, with TRBD1 matching 7 bases. V shed 6 bases, J shed 4 bases, and the junction held 6 bases outside the gene matches. There are 13 residues in the CDR3. Germline V gene lookup returns CDR1 SGHNT and CDR2 YYREEE (reference sequence). The CDR3 here is CASTIQGSYGYTF. The DNA for the CDR3 is TGTGCCAGCACCATACAGGGGAGCTATGGCTACACCTTC.

This chain joins TRBV6-1 and TRBJ1-5; D gene uncertain. This CDR3 is 13 amino acids long. V was shortened by 0 bases and J by 6 bases, with 6 bases between the two germline ends. Per germline, CDR1 MNHNS and CDR2 SASEGT. The CDR3 DNA follows: TGTGCCAGCAGTGAAGCGAGAAGTCAGCCCCAGCATTTT. This gives the protein CASSEARSQPQHF.

This clone was seen a single time. The V call is TRBV19, the J call TRBJ2-5; D possibly corresponds to TRBD2 (5 bases). V was trimmed by 3 bases and J by 0 bases, leaving 8 bases between them. Looked up from germline, CDR1 is LNHDA and CDR2 is SQIVND (reference sequence). The CDR3 has 14 residues. Here the CDR3 reads CASSMKRNQETQYF. CDR3 DNA: TGTGCCAGTAGTATGAAGCGGAACCAAGAGACCCAGTACTTC.

The rearrangement uses TRBV5-1 and TRBJ2-2, with D uncertain. The germline CDR1 and CDR2 sequences are SGHRS and YFSETQ. Deletions cut 6 bases from V and 6 bases from J, with 21 bases between. The CDR3 runs 16 residues. In DNA, the CDR3 is TGCGCCAGCAAGGTTGATTTGGCAGGTGCGCCCGGGGAGCTGTTTTTT. As protein: CASKVDLAGAPGELFF.

This clone was seen a few times. The gene calls are TRBV7-9 and TRBJ2-5, with D possibly matching TRBD1 (6 bases). The CDR3 length is 13 residues. Germline V gene data show CDR1 as SEHNR and CDR2 as FQNEAQ (reference sequence). The germline V and J ends were trimmed by 5 bases and 5 bases, with 12 bases remaining between them. CDR3 amino acids: CASSLGTWETQYF. The CDR3 nucleotides are TGTGCCAGCAGCCTAGGGACATGGGAGACCCAGTACTTC.

This chain connects TRBV10-3 to TRBJ2-6; 7 bases are shared with TRBD1. The CDR3 has 19 residues. Unmatched junction bases numbered 9, after V lost 1 base and J lost 0 bases. Germline loops: CDR1 ENHRY, CDR2 SYGVKD. The CDR3 nucleotides read TGTGCCATCAGTGAGTATTCGACAGGGTCGGACTCTGGGGCCAACGTCCTGACTTTC. The encoded protein is CAISEYSTGSDSGANVLTF.

J is TRBJ1-5 and V is TRBV6-2 or TRBV6-3, with 8 bases lining up with TRBD1. The CDR3 spans 15 residues. The germline V gene encodes CDR1 MNHEY and CDR2 SVGEGT. The junction had 5 bases not matched to a gene; V was cut back by 2 bases and J by 5 bases. CDR3 bases: TGTGCCAGCAGTTACAATCAGGGGGCGTATCAGCCCCAGCATTTT. Amino acid sequence: CASSYNQGAYQPQHF.

This chain links TRBV2 with TRBJ2-3; 9 bases align to TRBD2. This CDR3 comprises 19 residues. From germline, CDR1 is SNHLY and CDR2 FYNNEI. Trimming cost V 4 bases and J 2 bases; bases outside gene matches: 16. The CDR3 reads CASSGQGLGGRDITDTQYF. CDR3 nucleotides: TGTGCCAGCAGTGGACAGGGTCTGGGCGGGAGGGACATCACAGATACGCAGTATTTT.